This TCR beta chain was identified during a study of OX40 agonist ivuxolimab in advanced cancers. The germline V and J ends were trimmed by 3 bases and 4 bases, with 7 bases remaining between them. There are 12 residues in the CDR3. Per germline, CDR1 GTSNPN and CDR2 SVGIG (reference sequence). About this clone itself: The target antigen is unknown.

Any history of autoimmune disease or systemic immunosuppression disqualified patients. Profiled with immunoSEQ multiplex PCR; TCRdb holds only in-frame clones, not every one. This sample has under 20,000 clones; roughly 80% occur once, and the top ten carry 26%. Points from the study as a whole: Circulating CD4+ and CD8+ T cells showed clonal expansion by week 6 at 0.1 to 3.0 mg/kg. Averaged across samples, CD8+ T cells carried more expanded clones than CD4+ did.

The clonotype comes from an adult with an advanced solid tumor such as melanoma, head and neck, liver or kidney cancer. The chain uses TRBV30 and TRBJ2-1; D ambiguous. The sequencing here drew on CD4+ or CD8+ T cells sorted from blood, taken in a trial of the OX40 agonist ivuxolimab. The CDR3 coding sequence is TGTGCCTGGAGGCCCGAGTACAATGAGCAGTTCTTC. Translation: CAWRPEYNEQFF.